This T cell receptor (beta chain) appears in the sequencing data of a study of resident and recirculating memory T cells in vitiligo. Background on the study: Samples were epidermis from two lesional and two nonlesional sites, plus PBMCs. Study conclusions and caveats: Sequences differed between biopsy sites and patients, suggesting private specificity. Clonality differed among vitiligo lesions, with no unique dominant clone.

The V end was cut by 3 bases, the J end by 3 bases, with 7 bases between. This CDR3 spans 13 amino acids. Germline V gives CDR1 SGHNT, CDR2 YENEEA. Worth noting for this clone: Its matching antigen is unknown.

Stable patients also lacked confetti depigmentation, a sign of active vitiligo. Repertoires were generated with immunoSEQ multiplex PCR, while TCRdb's copy carries only in-frame clones and drops some. The sample has 75,000 to 95,000 clones; 90% to 95% are singletons. The source of this sequence is a male donor with vitiligo. The sequenced material came from blood. The chain carries TRBV11-3 and TRBJ2-3, with a possible D match to TRBD2 (6 bases). DNA for the CDR3: TGTGCCAGCAGCTTGGAGGGGACAGATACGCAGTATTTT. This translates into CASSLEGTDTQYF.